This T cell receptor (beta chain) was captured in a study of T cells in Graves' hyperthyroidism and ophthalmopathy (dated by TCRdb to between 2018 and 2021). Notes on the research overall: Peripheral blood was sampled at the time of initial diagnosis, prior to any treatment. In about 6 Graves' hyperthyroidism patients, the study also compared T-cell repertoires from thyroid tissue with T-cell repertoires from blood. After blood sampling, hyperthyroidism patients were treated with methimazole at a starting dose of 30 mg daily, and ophthalmopathy patients were treated with high-dose intravenous methylprednisolone. Whether ophthalmopathy could be predicted prospectively was tested in an independent validation cohort made up of roughly 19 hyperthyroidism patients plus 17 patients who later progressed to ophthalmopathy. To identify TCR V-J signatures that set the groups apart, the researchers used a discovery cohort of about a hundred patients, made up of around 40 with Graves' ophthalmopathy and about 59 with stable Graves' hyperthyroidism. For training and testing, the 100 or so patients in the discovery cohort were randomly divided in a 7:3 ratio. TCR Vbeta CDR3 sequencing of around 130 peripheral blood samples (under 45 ophthalmopathy, 75 hyperthyroidism and about 17 progressor patients) is reported in the paper.

This clonotype was seen many times. Its antigen remains unidentified. Per-nucleotide qualities are absent, and no much larger clonotype sits a single base away. A patient counted as having stable Graves' hyperthyroidism if no progression to ophthalmopathy occurred over 18 months of follow-up. Hyperthyroidism patients were newly diagnosed, with disease duration under 2 months, and aged 18 to 65 years. Patients with uncontrolled infections, other autoimmune diseases, pregnancy or lactation were excluded. Clinical symptoms, serum thyroxine and TRAb, thyroid ultrasound, and orbital computed tomography formed the basis for the diagnoses. PBMCs were separated from about 10 ml of fresh peripheral blood using Ficoll-Paque density gradient centrifugation. Total RNA was extracted using Trizol reagent, and RNA quality was assessed on an Agilent 2100 Bioanalyzer. General study outcomes and caveats: No statistical method was used to set the sample size in advance, and investigators knew the group allocation. Blood samples also contained most of the expanded thyroid clonotypes (frequency above 0.001), which suggests that blood repertoires may reflect thyroid immune responses. A 13 V-J signature model separated ophthalmopathy from stable hyperthyroidism, with 87.88% sensitivity and roughly 81% specificity in cross-validation and 80%/75% in testing. In validation, the model predicted progression to ophthalmopathy a median of roughly six months before onset, with roughly 70% sensitivity and 72.22% specificity.

The TCR beta CDR3 regions were amplified from the RNA transcripts. For the first round of RT-PCR on the TCR CDR3, the HTBI primer set was used together with the Qiagen OneStep RT-PCR kit. The libraries were constructed in a second round of multiplex PCR and then size-selected and purified. The libraries were sequenced on an Illumina HiSeq2000 using paired-end 100 bp reads. Regarding the original processing steps: SOAPnuke was used to process the raw data, throwing out any read that contained adapters or uncalled bases, had a mean Phred below 15, or lacked an exact constant-primer or identifier match. COPE v1.2.5 was used to merge the high-quality paired reads, and each unique nucleotide sequence was defined as a clonotype. Clonotypes were aligned to IMGT TRBV, TRBD and TRBJ reference segments using MiTCR v1.1. The analysis included only V-J combinations with a frequency above 0.0001, which together covered over 98% of the repertoires. A TCS score was defined as the ratio of F50 (clonal expansion) to E x V (chaos), with BLOSUM62-based TCRdist applied between CDR3 peptides within each V-J. Welch's t-statistics and random forest reduced fewer than 600 V-J features to fewer than 15, which were used in a naive Bayes classifier (R e1071). TCRdb reprocessed the public reads (quality trimming at Q25 with fastp, clone calling with MiXCR) and kept in-frame beta chains. Records with the same CDR3 protein are collapsed into one entry carrying the most frequent genes and DNA. TCRdb assigned the V and J calls; the authors' analysis was not used. For this sample the table gives about half a million distinct CDR3 sequences, of which around 20% were detected only once. Less than 30% of the sample comes from the top ten.

Material for sequencing was blood. The TCR originated in a man younger than 35 with Graves' hyperthyroidism.

The CDR3 reads CASSYGVTANTIYF. The nucleotide sequence is given as TGTGCCAGCAGTTACGGGGTTACGGCAAACACCATATATTTT. This receptor chain uses TRBV6-5 and TRBJ1-3; the D gene is unclear. V was cut back by 2 bases and J by 6 bases, leaving a gap of 11 bases between them. The CDR1 and CDR2 encoded by the germline V gene are MNHEY and SVGAGI. Counted from cysteine to phenylalanine, this CDR3 has 14 amino acids. CDR3 DNA only is kept here, 42 bases in frame from base 1.